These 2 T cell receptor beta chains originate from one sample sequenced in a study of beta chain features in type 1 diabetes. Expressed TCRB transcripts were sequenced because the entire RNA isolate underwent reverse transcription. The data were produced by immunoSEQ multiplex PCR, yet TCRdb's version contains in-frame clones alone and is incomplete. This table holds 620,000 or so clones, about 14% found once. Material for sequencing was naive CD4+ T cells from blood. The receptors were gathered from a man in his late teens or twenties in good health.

The CDR3 DNA sequence: TGTGCCAGCAGCCTTAATGAGGGGGCTCTGGGAAACACCATATATTTT. Its translation is CASSLNEGALGNTIYF. This chain joins TRBV28 and TRBJ1-3, with 7 bases matching TRBD1. The CDR3 length is 16 residues. Trimming took 6 bases from V and 4 from J; bases not matched to a gene: 12. In germline, CDR1 is MDHEN, CDR2 SYDVKM.

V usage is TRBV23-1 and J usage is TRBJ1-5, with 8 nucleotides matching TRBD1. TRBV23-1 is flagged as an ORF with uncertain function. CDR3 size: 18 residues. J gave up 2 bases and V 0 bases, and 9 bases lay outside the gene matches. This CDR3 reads CASSQSSQGARGNQPQHF. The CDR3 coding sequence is TGCGCCAGCAGTCAATCGTCTCAGGGGGCGAGGGGCAATCAGCCCCAGCATTTT.